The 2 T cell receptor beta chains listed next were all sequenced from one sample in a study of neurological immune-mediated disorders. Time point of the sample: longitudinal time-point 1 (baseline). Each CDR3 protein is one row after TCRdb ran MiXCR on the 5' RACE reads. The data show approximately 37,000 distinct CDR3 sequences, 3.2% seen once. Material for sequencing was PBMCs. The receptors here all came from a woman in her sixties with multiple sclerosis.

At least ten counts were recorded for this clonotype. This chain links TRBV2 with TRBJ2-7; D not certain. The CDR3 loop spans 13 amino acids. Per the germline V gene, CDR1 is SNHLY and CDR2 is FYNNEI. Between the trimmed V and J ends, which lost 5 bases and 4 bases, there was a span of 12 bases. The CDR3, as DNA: TGTGCCAGCAGTCAGCGAGTGATATACGAGCAGTACTTC. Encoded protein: CASSQRVIYEQYF.

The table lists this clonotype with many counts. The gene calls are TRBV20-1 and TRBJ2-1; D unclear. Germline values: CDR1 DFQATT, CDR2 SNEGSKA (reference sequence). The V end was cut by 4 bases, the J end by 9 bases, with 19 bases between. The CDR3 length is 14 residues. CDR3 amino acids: CSAKGLRADGEQFF. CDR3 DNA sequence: TGCAGTGCTAAAGGTCTTCGGGCTGACGGTGAGCAGTTCTTC.